A selection of T cell receptor beta chains follows, all from one sample in a study of blood T cell repertoires in COVID-19. Generated by immunoSEQ multiplex PCR, the TCRdb table keeps only in-frame clones and is missing some. The sample holds about 250,000 clones, 75% to 90% seen once. The sequencing sample was made of PBMCs or T cells enriched from blood (not recorded which). These receptors came from a woman aged 25 to 45 with acute COVID-19. The CDR3 runs from the conserved cysteine through the conserved F or W. A D gene is named only where the DNA matches it firmly. Size is omitted from some rows. Given values are once, few, many or a class for expanded clones.

D gene	V gene	J gene	clone size	CDR3 DNA	CDR3 protein
.	TRBV10-3	TRBJ2-5	.	TGTGCCAAACATGAGACCCAGTACTTC	CAKHETQYF
TRBD2	TRBV28	TRBJ2-3	.	TGTGCCAGCAGTTTCTCTAGCGGGGCACAAGATACGCAGTATTTT	CASSFSSGAQDTQYF
.	TRBV28	TRBJ1-3	.	TGTGCCAGCAGCCCCTCTGACGGGGTTTGGGGAAACACCATATATTTT	CASSPSDGVWGNTIYF
.	TRBV6-1	TRBJ2-7	.	TGTGCCAGCAGTGAAGCCCCTAGCTTAGGCGAGCAGTACTTC	CASSEAPSLGEQYF
TRBD1	TRBV6-1	TRBJ1-1	.	TGTGCCAGCAGTGAATATCAGGGGGCCTACACGAACACTGAAGCTTTCTTT	CASSEYQGAYTNTEAFF
.	TRBV7-9	TRBJ2-7	.	TGTGCCAGCAGCTTATCGCTTGGAGGCTACGAGCAGTACTTC	CASSLSLGGYEQYF
.	TRBV15	TRBJ1-3	few	TGTGCCACCAGCAAACCGGGGGGTATAGGAAACACCATATATTTT	CATSKPGGIGNTIYF
.	TRBV7-2	TRBJ2-4	.	TGTGCCAGCAGCTTATCGGGCATTCAGTACTTC	CASSLSGIQYF
.	TRBV28	TRBJ1-2	.	TGTGCCAGCAGCGCCGAGGGACATGGAAATGGCTACACCTTC	CASSAEGHGNGYTF
.	TRBV7-9	TRBJ2-1	.	TGTGCCAGCAGCGAACTAGCTCCCAATGAGCAGTTCTTC	CASSELAPNEQFF
TRBD2	TRBV27	TRBJ2-1	.	TGTGCCAGCAGGGGGACTAGCGGGTACAATGAGCAGTTCTTC	CASRGTSGYNEQFF
.	TRBV7-2	TRBJ1-1	.	TGTGCCAGCAGCAGGTACAGGGACGCTGAAGCTTTCTTT	CASSRYRDAEAFF
TRBD2	TRBV6-4	TRBJ2-1	.	TGTGCCAGCAGTGGGACTAGCATGTCTGGCAATGAGCAGTTCTTC	CASSGTSMSGNEQFF
TRBD1	TRBV27	TRBJ2-5	.	TGTGCCAGCAGTCCCTGGGACAGCCAAGAGACCCAGTACTTC	CASSPWDSQETQYF
TRBD2	TRBV6-2/TRBV6-3	TRBJ2-5	.	TGTGCCAGCAGTTACTCGATTAGCGGGAGCTTAGGTGGAGAGACCCAGTACTTC	CASSYSISGSLGGETQYF
.	TRBV5-6	TRBJ2-2	.	TGTGCCAGCAGCCCCAACACCAGGGAGCTGTTTTTT	CASSPNTRELFF
TRBD1	TRBV7-2	TRBJ2-5	.	TGTGCCAGCAGCTTAGCGGGACAGGCCCAAGAGACCCAGTACTTC	CASSLAGQAQETQYF
.	TRBV5-1	TRBJ1-6	.	TGCGCCAGCAGCCTGACAGAGTTAACCTATAATTCACCCCTCCACTTT	CASSLTELTYNSPLHF
.	TRBV19	TRBJ1-5	.	TGTGCCAGTAGTGCACAGGGTCTAGGAAATCAGCCCCAGCATTTT	CASSAQGLGNQPQHF
.	TRBV13	TRBJ1-4	.	TGTGCCAGCAGAGAGACAGCTACAAGTAATGAAAAACTGTTTTTT	CASRETATSNEKLFF
.	TRBV19	TRBJ2-5	once	TGTGCCAGTAGTGCCAGGGAAGAGACCCAGTACTTC	CASSAREETQYF
.	TRBV7-9	TRBJ1-2	once	TGTGCCAGCAGCCCCCGGGAGGGCCGTGGCTACACCTTC	CASSPREGRGYTF
TRBD1	TRBV5-1	TRBJ2-5	.	TGCGCCAGCAGCTACAGGGGCCGAGAGACCCAGTACTTC	CASSYRGRETQYF
.	TRBV2	TRBJ1-2	.	TGTGCCAGCAGGGTACAGAAATCGTATGGCTACACCTTC	CASRVQKSYGYTF
TRBD1	TRBV30	TRBJ2-2	.	TGTGCCTGGAGGGGGGGACAGGGAGACACCGGGGAGCTGTTTTTT	CAWRGGQGDTGELFF
TRBD2	TRBV12-5	TRBJ2-1	.	TGTGCTAGTGCCCCTAGCGGGGTGTGGTACAATGAGCAGTTCTTC	CASAPSGVWYNEQFF
.	TRBV7-2	TRBJ2-5	.	TGTGCCAGCAGCCCCGCCCCCCAGGGCGAGACCCAGTACTTC	CASSPAPQGETQYF
TRBD1	TRBV9	TRBJ1-2	.	TGTGCCAGCAGCCCGTGGACAGGGGCGGGCGGAGGCTACACCTTC	CASSPWTGAGGGYTF
TRBD1	TRBV5-8	TRBJ1-5	.	TGTGCCAGCAGCTTTGGGACAGGGGGAAGTATAAATCAGCCCCAGCATTTT	CASSFGTGGSINQPQHF
TRBD1	TRBV6-5	TRBJ1-5	once	TGTGCCAGCGAGGAGGGGGCAATCGCCCAGCCCCAGCATTTT	CASEEGAIAQPQHF
.	TRBV5-1	TRBJ2-3	.	TGCGCCAGCAGCTTGGCCGGCGACTCAGATACGCAGTATTTT	CASSLAGDSDTQYF
TRBD1	TRBV28	TRBJ2-3	many	TGTGCCAGCAGTTTACGACAGGGGTTACAAATGGATACGCAGTATTTT	CASSLRQGLQMDTQYF
.	TRBV28	TRBJ1-1	.	TGTGCCAGCCGCCTGAGACAGTTTGAAGCTTTCTTT	CASRLRQFEAFF
.	TRBV7-2	TRBJ1-1	.	TGTGCCAGCAGCTCGGGGTTGGGGGGTAGGGTGAACACTGAAGCTTTCTTT	CASSSGLGGRVNTEAFF
TRBD1	TRBV3-1/TRBV3-2	TRBJ1-2	.	TGTGCCAGCAGCCGTGGGACAGGGCCTAACTATGGCTACACCTTC	CASSRGTGPNYGYTF
TRBD1	TRBV28	TRBJ1-6	.	TGTGCCAGCAGGGGACAGACAGATAATTCACCCCTCCACTTT	CASRGQTDNSPLHF
TRBD2	TRBV7-2	TRBJ2-3	.	TGTGCCAGCAGTTCGACTAGCGGGTCCGCAGATACGCAGTATTTT	CASSSTSGSADTQYF
.	TRBV5-1	TRBJ2-7	.	TGCGCCAGCAGCTTTCAGGGGTCATACGAGCAGTACTTC	CASSFQGSYEQYF
.	TRBV9	TRBJ1-1	few	TGTGCCAGCAGCGTAAGCCTGAACACTGAAGCTTTCTTT	CASSVSLNTEAFF
TRBD1	TRBV28	TRBJ1-4	.	TGTGCCACCGGGACAGCAACTAATGAAAAACTGTTTTTT	CATGTATNEKLFF